Sequencing of this T cell receptor (beta chain) was carried out in a study of T cell responses to AZD1222 COVID-19 vaccine. Study in general: Second-dose schedules of about 4 or about 12 weeks were combined. Findings and caveats of the study: The CD4 TCRs associated with vaccination extended across spike and predominated at 160-218 and 743-854. Repertoires in all cases were sampled only once the peak T cell response had passed. Females outnumbered males among donors, who were mostly white British; clonal diversity was possibly underestimated.

In the case of this clone: Antigen specificity is unknown.

Produced via immunoSEQ multiplex PCR; TCRdb's table is partial and in-frame only. This sample has roughly 55,000 clones, with 70% to 90% found just once. Germline V gives CDR1 MNHEY, CDR2 SVGEGT. V dropped 3 bases and J dropped 2; count of bases not matched to a gene: 5. The CDR3 has 15 amino acids. The chain has TRBV6-2 or TRBV6-3 and TRBJ2-7; 9 bases are a match to TRBD1. This receptor was taken from an adult in good health. This material consisted of peripheral blood, taken on day 0 of AZD1222 vaccination. The CDR3 loop reads CASSYSGQGAYEQYF. DNA of the CDR3: TGTGCCAGCAGTTATTCGGGACAGGGTGCCTACGAGCAGTACTTC.